Following are 23 T cell receptor beta chains from one sample sequenced in a study of regulatory T cells in long-lasting Graves disease. In building TCR beta libraries, iRepertoire HTBI primers were used together with Arm-PCR of CDR3 regions. TCRdb reprocessed the multiplex PCR reads via MiXCR and lists one record per CDR3 protein. The profile shows about 460,000 distinct CDR3 sequences, less than 15% of them singletons. The time point was: newly diagnosed GD, antithyroid drugs for less than 3 months. Preparation of the TCR library used RNA extracted from PBMCs. This sample also appeared in a second study, on T cells in Graves' hyperthyroidism and ophthalmopathy.

The starting material was peripheral blood mononuclear cells (PBMCs), obtained at new diagnosis, from a patient treated with antithyroid drugs. Receptors originate from a woman in her forties or fifties with Graves disease.

A few counts support this clonotype. The rearrangement uses TRBV3-1 and TRBJ2-1; TRBD2 aligns across 9 bases. V shed 3 bases and J 5 bases; nucleotides not matched to a gene: 5. Germline V gives CDR1 LGHDT, CDR2 YNNKEL (reference sequence). The length of the CDR3 is 15 residues. This CDR3 reads CASSHSSGVHNEQFF. CDR3 nucleotide sequence: TGTGCCAGCAGCCATTCTAGCGGGGTCCACAATGAGCAGTTCTTC.

This chain connects TRBV4-2 to TRBJ2-3; D might be TRBD1 (6 bases). The germline V gene has CDR1 LGHNA and CDR2 YNFKEQ. V lost 0 bases, J lost 7 bases, and 11 bases lay in between. This CDR3 spans 14 amino acids. CDR3 in DNA: TGTGCCAGCAGCCAAGATCTCACAGGGAATACGCAGTATTTT. Amino acids: CASSQDLTGNTQYF.

Many counts were recorded for this clonotype. At one end the junction does not follow the germline gene, possibly because of a read error. The CDR3 sequence: CASSPRALFEEYF. The DNA for the CDR3 is TGTGCCAGCAGTCCTCGGGCCCTTTTCGAGGAGTACTTC. This chain connects TRBV27 to TRBJ2-7; no definite D call. This CDR3 has 13 amino acids. CDR1 MNHEY and CDR2 SMNVEV come from the germline V gene (reference sequence).

The J gene is TRBJ1-5, the V gene TRBV4-1; weak D call: TRBD1 (6 bases). The ends were cut back, 0 bases at V and 0 bases at J, with 9 bases in the middle. The germline V gene has CDR1 MGHRA and CDR2 YSYEKL. CDR3 size: 16 residues. CDR3 sequence: CASSQDGGASNQPQHF. The CDR3 nucleotides are TGCGCCAGCAGCCAAGATGGGGGGGCTAGCAATCAGCCCCAGCATTTT.

This clonotype was seen ten or more times. The genes are TRBV28 and TRBJ1-6; 7 bases map to TRBD1. The CDR3 extends over 14 amino acids. V shed 6 bases and J 10 bases; nucleotides not matched to a gene: 9. Germline assignment: CDR1 MDHEN and CDR2 SYDVKM. The CDR3, as DNA: TGTGCCAGCAGAACAGGGGCGGTGGGATCACCCCTCCACTTT. Protein product: CASRTGAVGSPLHF.

This clonotype appeared many times. The chain employs TRBV6-1 and TRBJ1-5; 9 bases line up with TRBD1. The V gene end was trimmed by 1 base and the J gene end by 2 bases; junction bases not matched to a gene: 9. The CDR3 is 18 residues long. Germline assignment: CDR1 MNHNS and CDR2 SASEGT. CDR3 residues: CASSEGTLDRGGNQPQHF. The DNA for the CDR3 is TGTGCCAGCAGTGAAGGAACCCTGGACAGGGGAGGCAATCAGCCCCAGCATTTT.

V gene TRBV19 combines with J gene TRBJ2-4; 10 bases map to TRBD2. With V trimmed by 7 bases and J by 9 bases, 9 bases remained unmatched. Germline V gene lookup returns CDR1 LNHDA and CDR2 SQIVND (reference sequence). The CDR3 is made up of 14 amino acids. Written as DNA, the CDR3 is TGTGCCAGTAAAGACCTAGCGGGAGTGGGCATTCAGTACTTC. Amino acid sequence: CASKDLAGVGIQYF.

J is TRBJ2-1 and V is TRBV30; weak D call: TRBD2 (6 bases). This CDR3 comprises 20 residues. V was pared by 2 bases and J by 0 bases, with 26 bases between. Germline V gives CDR1 GTSNPN, CDR2 SVGIG (reference sequence). CDR3 DNA: TGTGCCTGGAGTAAGCCCGGACTAAGGACGAGCACACACTCCTACAATGAGCAGTTCTTC. Encoded protein: CAWSKPGLRTSTHSYNEQFF.

This clonotype came up many times. The CDR3 is CASSSPPSGGTDTQYF. Here the CDR3 DNA reads TGTGCCAGCAGTTCCCCACCTAGCGGGGGCACAGATACGCAGTATTTT. The J gene is TRBJ2-3, the V gene TRBV28; TRBD2 matches at 9 bases. Germline V gives CDR1 MDHEN, CDR2 SYDVKM. The junction had 6 bases not matched to a gene; V was cut back by 4 bases and J by 1 base. This CDR3 region has 16 residues.

This clonotype was seen at least ten times. The rearrangement uses TRBV2 and TRBJ2-3; no clear D gene. The length of the CDR3 is 12 residues. Germline V gives CDR1 SNHLY, CDR2 FYNNEI. The V end was cut by 7 bases, the J end by 7 bases, with 12 bases between. This CDR3 is CASTQEGNTQYF. The CDR3 bases are TGTGCCAGCACCCAGGAAGGGAATACGCAGTATTTT.

The V call is TRBV7-2, the J call TRBJ2-1; perhaps TRBD2 as D (5 bases). The length of the CDR3 is 15 residues. Germline lookup yields CDR1 SGHTA and CDR2 FQGNSA. V dropped 2 bases and J dropped 2 bases, with 10 bases sitting between them. The CDR3 nucleotides read TGTGCCAGCAGCTTAACACCGACTACCTACAATGAGCAGTTCTTC. Protein product: CASSLTPTTYNEQFF.

This clonotype has at least ten counts. The chain recombines TRBV10-2 with TRBJ2-1; D is undetermined. CDR1 is WSHSY, CDR2 SAAADI, per germline. V was pared by 0 bases and J by 6 bases, with 27 bases between. This CDR3 has 20 amino acids. The CDR3 reads CASSESMGGSWKLGFNEQFF. CDR3 nucleotide sequence: TGCGCCAGCAGTGAGTCGATGGGTGGGTCTTGGAAATTAGGGTTCAATGAGCAGTTCTTC.

Many counts were recorded for this clonotype. The junction departs from germline at one end; a sequencing error may be responsible. The chain couples TRBV3-1 to TRBJ2-3; D unresolved. Germline V gives CDR1 LGHDT, CDR2 YNNKEL (reference sequence). This CDR3 is 12 amino acids long. CDR3 loop: CASSQGTDTQCF. The CDR3 DNA is TGTGCCAGCAGCCAAGGCACAGATACGCAGTGTTTT.

In its sample, this clonotype was seen many times. The rearrangement links TRBV28 to TRBJ1-6; 8 bases align to TRBD1. V dropped 3 bases and J dropped 9; count of bases not matched to a gene: 4. Looked up from germline, CDR1 is MDHEN and CDR2 is SYDVKM. The CDR3 runs 14 residues. CDR3 loop: CASSFPGTGSPLHF. The CDR3 DNA reads TGTGCCAGCAGTTTCCCAGGGACAGGTTCACCCCTCCACTTT.

This clonotype has at least ten counts. V and J are TRBV29-1 and TRBJ1-1; TRBD1 is a possible D gene (6 bases). Germline V CDR1 and CDR2: SQVTM, ANQGSEA. CDR3 length equals 11 residues. Trimming stripped 6 bases from V and 4 bases from J, with 9 bases between. The CDR3 spells CSVIRGTEAFF. DNA for the CDR3: TGCAGCGTGATCAGGGGCACTGAAGCTTTCTTT.

This clonotype was picked up a small number of times. The chain couples TRBV11-2 to TRBJ1-5, with no clear D. V was cut by 2 bases and J by 4 bases, with 3 bases left in between. This CDR3 comprises 12 residues. Germline CDR1 is SGHAT and CDR2 is FQNNGV. The CDR3 DNA reads as TGTGCCAGCAGCTTACCTAATCAGCCCCAGCATTTT. Translation gives CASSLPNQPQHF.

J is TRBJ2-1 and V is TRBV2; no definite D call. The J call may not be correct, given that the DNA end is closer to TRBJ2-7. CDR1 is SNHLY, CDR2 FYNNEI, per germline. The CDR3 extends over 11 amino acids. The CDR3 here is CASSGYNEQYF. The CDR3, as DNA: TGTGCCAGCAGTGGTTACAATGAGCAGTACTTC.

This clonotype was observed many times. The rearrangement joins TRBV18 to TRBJ1-1, with 7 bases aligning to TRBD1. V dropped 4 bases and J dropped 10; count of bases not matched to a gene: 9. Germline-derived CDR1 and CDR2 are KGHSH and LQKENI. CDR3 length: 13 amino acids. CDR3 region: CASSRDEGALAFF. The CDR3 nucleotides read TGTGCCAGCTCACGGGATGAGGGGGCTTTAGCTTTCTTT.

The chain joins TRBV20-1 to TRBJ2-7; 10 positions match TRBD2. This CDR3 comprises 14 residues. Germline CDR1 DFQATT, CDR2 SNEGSKA (reference sequence). V lost 6 bases to trimming and J lost 1 base; unmatched junction nucleotides: 6. Here the CDR3 DNA reads TGCAGTGCAGAATCTAGCGGGGGTTCCTACGAGCAGTACTTC. It specifies CSAESSGGSYEQYF.

This clonotype was seen repeatedly, ten times or more. V and J are TRBV6-1 and TRBJ1-2; 8 bases align to TRBD1. Looked up from germline, CDR1 is MNHNS and CDR2 is SASEGT. V lost 2 bases, J lost 3 bases, and 8 bases stayed unmatched. This CDR3 region has 16 residues. CDR3: CASSELGDRSYYGYTF. CDR3 bases: TGTGCCAGCAGTGAACTGGGGGACAGGAGTTACTATGGCTACACCTTC.

V is TRBV3-1 and J is TRBJ1-3, with D unclear. This CDR3 is 14 amino acids long. Germline CDR1 is LGHDT and CDR2 is YNNKEL (reference sequence). Between the trimmed V and J ends, which lost 0 bases and 3 bases, there was a span of 6 bases. The CDR3 DNA sequence: TGTGCCAGCAGCCAAGAGAACTTTGGAAACACCATATATTTT. Translating gives CASSQENFGNTIYF.

The chain links TRBV20-1 to TRBJ1-1; TRBD1 is a possible D gene (6 bases). Germline values: CDR1 DFQATT, CDR2 SNEGSKA (reference sequence). Trimming stripped 3 bases from V and 1 base from J, with 9 bases between. The CDR3 is made up of 13 amino acids. This chain's CDR3 is CSARYRANTEAFF. CDR3 DNA: TGCAGTGCTAGGTACAGGGCGAACACTGAAGCTTTCTTT.

In the case of this clonotype: A much larger clone sits a single nucleotide away, making a read error possible. The gene calls are TRBV27 and TRBJ1-5, with D possibly TRBD1 on 5 matching bases. In germline, CDR1 is MNHEY, CDR2 SMNVEV (reference sequence). The ends were cut back, 6 bases at V and 5 bases at J, with 17 bases in the middle. The CDR3 spans 15 residues. In DNA form, the CDR3 reads TGTGCCAGCAGCTCAGGGATCCGAAAGGATCAGCCCCAGCATTTT. Translated: CASSSGIRKDQPQHF.